This TCR beta chain was captured in a study of identical twins. This clonotype has only a few counts. Trimming pared 7 bases from V and 4 bases from J, leaving 13 bases between. The CDR3 is made up of 13 amino acids. Germline-derived CDR1 and CDR2 are MNHEY and SVGEGT. One entry per CDR3 protein, called by TCRdb with MiXCR from the 5' RACE reads. The table records some 190,000 distinct CDR3 sequences, about 16% of them present only once. Healthy Caucasians were all of the donors. These data also formed part of another study, on T cells expressing NK-cell markers. That report notes: About 1.0-8% of CD8+ T cells in roughly six donors belonged to dominant NKG2C+ clonotypes.

Sequencing input: CD8+ T cells sorted from blood. The clonotype comes from a woman between 18 and 29 years old in good health. The rearrangement uses TRBV6-2 or TRBV6-3 and TRBJ2-5; D may be TRBD1 (5 bases). This CDR3 reads CASILGRGETQYF. The CDR3 nucleotides are TGTGCCAGCATTCTGGGGCGCGGAGAGACCCAGTACTTC.